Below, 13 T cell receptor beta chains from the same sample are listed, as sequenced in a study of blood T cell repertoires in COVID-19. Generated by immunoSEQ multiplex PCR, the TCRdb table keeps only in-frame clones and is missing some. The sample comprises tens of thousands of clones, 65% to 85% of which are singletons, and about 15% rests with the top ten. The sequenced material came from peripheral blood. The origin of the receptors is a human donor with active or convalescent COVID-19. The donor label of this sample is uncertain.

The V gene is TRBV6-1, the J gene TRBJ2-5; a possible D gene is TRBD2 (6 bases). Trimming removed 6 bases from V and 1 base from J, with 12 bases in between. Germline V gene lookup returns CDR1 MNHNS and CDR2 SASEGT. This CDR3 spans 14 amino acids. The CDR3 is CASRPSGSQETQYF. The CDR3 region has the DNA TGTGCCAGCAGGCCCTCCGGGAGCCAAGAGACCCAGTACTTC.

Here the CDR3 reads CASSVDGGNTEAFF. CDR3 DNA: TGTGCCAGCAGCGTAGATGGGGGCAACACTGAAGCTTTCTTT. The chain carries TRBV9 and TRBJ1-1; possible D gene TRBD1, 6 bases. Germline lookup yields CDR1 SGDLS and CDR2 YYNGEE. Trimming left V 0 bases short and J 2 bases short, with 8 bases between. The CDR3 length is 14 residues.

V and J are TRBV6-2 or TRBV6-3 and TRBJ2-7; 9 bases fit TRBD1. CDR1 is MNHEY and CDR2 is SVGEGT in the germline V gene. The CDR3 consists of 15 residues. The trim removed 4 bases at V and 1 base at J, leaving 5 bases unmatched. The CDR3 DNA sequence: TGTGCCAGCAGTTGGGACAGGGACGGATCCTACGAGCAGTACTTC. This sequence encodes CASSWDRDGSYEQYF.

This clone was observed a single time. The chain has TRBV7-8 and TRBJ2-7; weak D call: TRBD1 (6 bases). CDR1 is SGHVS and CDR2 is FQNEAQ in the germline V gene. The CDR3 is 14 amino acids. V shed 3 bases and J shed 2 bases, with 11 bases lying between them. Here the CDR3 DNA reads TGTGCCAGCAGCTTTTGGGACAAGACCTACGAGCAGTACTTC. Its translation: CASSFWDKTYEQYF.

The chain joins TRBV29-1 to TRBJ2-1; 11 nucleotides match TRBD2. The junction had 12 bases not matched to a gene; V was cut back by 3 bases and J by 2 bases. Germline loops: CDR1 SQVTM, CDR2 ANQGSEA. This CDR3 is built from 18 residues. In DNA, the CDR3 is TGCAGCGTTGATTTCCTAGCGGGAGGCCCTTATACCTACAATGAGCAGTTCTTC. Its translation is CSVDFLAGGPYTYNEQFF.

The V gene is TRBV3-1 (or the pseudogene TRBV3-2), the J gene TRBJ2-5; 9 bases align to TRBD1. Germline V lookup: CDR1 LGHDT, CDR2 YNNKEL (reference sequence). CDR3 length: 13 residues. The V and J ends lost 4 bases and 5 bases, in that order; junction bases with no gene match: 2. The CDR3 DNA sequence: TGTGCCAGCAGCCCCGGGACAGGGGAGACCCAGTACTTC. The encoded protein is CASSPGTGETQYF.

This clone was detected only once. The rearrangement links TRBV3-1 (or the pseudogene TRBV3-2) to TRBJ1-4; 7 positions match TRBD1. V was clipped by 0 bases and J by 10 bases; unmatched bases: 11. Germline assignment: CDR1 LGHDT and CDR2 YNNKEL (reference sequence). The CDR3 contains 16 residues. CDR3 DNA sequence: TGTGCCAGCAGCCAAGATTTGGCAGGGGGAGGTTCAAAACTGTTTTTT. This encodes CASSQDLAGGGSKLFF.

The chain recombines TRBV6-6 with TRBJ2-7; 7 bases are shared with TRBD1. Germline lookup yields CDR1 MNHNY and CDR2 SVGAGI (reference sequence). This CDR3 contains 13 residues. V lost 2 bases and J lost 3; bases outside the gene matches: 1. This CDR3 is CASSYGTDYEQYF. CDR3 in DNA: TGTGCCAGCAGTTACGGGACAGACTACGAGCAGTACTTC.

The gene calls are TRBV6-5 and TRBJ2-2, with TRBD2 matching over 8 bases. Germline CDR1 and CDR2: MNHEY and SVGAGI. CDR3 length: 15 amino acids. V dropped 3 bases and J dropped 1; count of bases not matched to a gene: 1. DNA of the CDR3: TGTGCCAGCAGTTATGCGGGAGGGAACACCGGGGAGCTGTTTTTT. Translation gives CASSYAGGNTGELFF.

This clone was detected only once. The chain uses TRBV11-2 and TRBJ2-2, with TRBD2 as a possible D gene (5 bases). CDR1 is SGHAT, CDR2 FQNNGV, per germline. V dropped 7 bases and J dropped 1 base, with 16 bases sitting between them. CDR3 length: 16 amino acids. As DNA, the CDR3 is TGTGCCAGCACCACGCGCGGAAGCGGGAACACCGGGGAGCTGTTTTTT. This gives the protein CASTTRGSGNTGELFF. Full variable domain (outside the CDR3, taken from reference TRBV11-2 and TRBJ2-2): EAGVAQSPRYKIIEKRQSVAFWCNPISGHATLYWYQQILGQGPKLLIQFQNNGVVDDSQLPKDRFSAERLKGVDSTLKIQPAKLEDSAVYLCASTTRGSGNTGELFFGEGSRLTVL.

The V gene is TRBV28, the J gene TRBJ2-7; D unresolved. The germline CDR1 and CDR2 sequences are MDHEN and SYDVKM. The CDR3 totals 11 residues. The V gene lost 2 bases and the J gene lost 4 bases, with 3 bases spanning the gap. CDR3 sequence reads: CASSLEYEQYF. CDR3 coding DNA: TGTGCCAGCAGTTTAGAGTACGAGCAGTACTTC.

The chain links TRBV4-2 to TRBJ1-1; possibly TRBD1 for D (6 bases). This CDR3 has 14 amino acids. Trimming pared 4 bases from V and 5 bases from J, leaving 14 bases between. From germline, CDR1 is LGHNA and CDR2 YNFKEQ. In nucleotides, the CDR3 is TGTGCCAGCAGCCCCCTCAACAGGGATACTGAAGCTTTCTTT. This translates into CASSPLNRDTEAFF.

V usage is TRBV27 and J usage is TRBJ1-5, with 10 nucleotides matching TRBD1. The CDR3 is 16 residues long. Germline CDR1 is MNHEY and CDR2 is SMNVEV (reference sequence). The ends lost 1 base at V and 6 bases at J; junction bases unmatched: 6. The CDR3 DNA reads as TGTGCCAGCAGTTTATTCGGGACAGGGGTACCTCAGCCCCAGCATTTT. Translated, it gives CASSLFGTGVPQPQHF.